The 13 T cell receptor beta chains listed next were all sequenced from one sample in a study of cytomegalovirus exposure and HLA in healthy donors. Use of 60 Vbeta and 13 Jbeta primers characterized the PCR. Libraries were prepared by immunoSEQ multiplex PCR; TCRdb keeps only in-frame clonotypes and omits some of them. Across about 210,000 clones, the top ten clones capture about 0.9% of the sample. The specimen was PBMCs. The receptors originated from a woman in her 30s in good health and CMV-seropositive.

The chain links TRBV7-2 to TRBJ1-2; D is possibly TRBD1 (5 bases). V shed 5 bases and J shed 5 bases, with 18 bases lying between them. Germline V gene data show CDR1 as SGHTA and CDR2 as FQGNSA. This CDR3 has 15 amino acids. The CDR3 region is CASSQQGTGGYGYTF. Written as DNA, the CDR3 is TGTGCCAGCAGCCAACAAGGGACGGGAGGGTATGGCTACACCTTC.

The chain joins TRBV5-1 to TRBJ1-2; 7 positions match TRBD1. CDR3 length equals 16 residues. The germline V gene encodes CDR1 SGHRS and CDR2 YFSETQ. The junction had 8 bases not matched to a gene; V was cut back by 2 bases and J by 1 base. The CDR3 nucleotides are TGCGCCAGCAGCTTAGCAGGGACAGTTGATAACTATGGCTACACCTTC. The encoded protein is CASSLAGTVDNYGYTF.

The CDR3 bases are TGTGCCATCACCTCTGACAGATCCTACACAGATACGCAGTATTTT. It specifies CAITSDRSYTDTQYF. The chain combines TRBV10-3 with TRBJ2-3; D possibly corresponds to TRBD1 (5 bases). V was pared by 7 bases and J by 2 bases, with 16 bases between. Germline V gene sequence: CDR1 ENHRY, CDR2 SYGVKD. CDR3 length: 15 amino acids.

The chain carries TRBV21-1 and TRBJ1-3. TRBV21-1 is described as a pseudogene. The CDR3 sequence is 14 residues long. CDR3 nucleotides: TGTGCCAGCAGCAAAGCGCCCGGGGGAAACACCATATATTTT. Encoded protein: CASSKAPGGNTIYF.

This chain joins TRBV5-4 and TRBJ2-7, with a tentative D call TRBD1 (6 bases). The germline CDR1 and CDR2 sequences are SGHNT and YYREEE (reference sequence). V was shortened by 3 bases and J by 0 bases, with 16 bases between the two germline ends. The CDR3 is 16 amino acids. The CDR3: CASSSEGHSFSYEQYF. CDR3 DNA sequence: TGTGCCAGCAGCTCCGAGGGACACTCATTCTCCTACGAGCAGTACTTC.

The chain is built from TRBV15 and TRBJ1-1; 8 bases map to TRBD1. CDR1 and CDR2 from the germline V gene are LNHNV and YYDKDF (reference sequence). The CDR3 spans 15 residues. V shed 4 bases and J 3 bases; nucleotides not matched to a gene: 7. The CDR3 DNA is TGTGCCACCAGCAAGAGAACAGGGGGAGACACTGAAGCTTTCTTT. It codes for CATSKRTGGDTEAFF. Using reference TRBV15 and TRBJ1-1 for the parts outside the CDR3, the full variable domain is DAMVIQNPRYQVTQFGKPVTLSCSQTLNHNVMYWYQQKSSQAPKLLFHYYDKDFNNEADTPDNFQSRRPNTSFCFLDIRSPGLGDTAMYLCATSKRTGGDTEAFFGQGTRLTVV.

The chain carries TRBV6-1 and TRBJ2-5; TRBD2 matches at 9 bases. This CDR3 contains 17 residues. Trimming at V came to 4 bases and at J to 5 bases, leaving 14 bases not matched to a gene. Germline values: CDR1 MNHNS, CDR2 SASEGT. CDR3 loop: CASSVTSGTRKRETQYF. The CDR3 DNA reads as TGTGCCAGCAGTGTGACTAGCGGTACCCGTAAGCGGGAGACCCAGTACTTC.

The CDR3 protein is CASNRDISGNYGYTF. The CDR3 DNA sequence: TGTGCCAGCAATCGGGACATCTCAGGGAACTATGGCTACACCTTC. This chain uses TRBV2 with TRBJ1-2, with D perhaps TRBD1 (6 bases). The CDR3 is made up of 15 amino acids. CDR1 SNHLY and CDR2 FYNNEI come from the germline V gene. V was trimmed by 7 bases and J by 2 bases, leaving 17 bases between them.

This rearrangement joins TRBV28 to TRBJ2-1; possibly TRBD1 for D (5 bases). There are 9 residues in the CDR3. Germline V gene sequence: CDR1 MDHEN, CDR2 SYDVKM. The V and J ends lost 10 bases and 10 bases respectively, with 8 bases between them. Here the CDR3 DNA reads TGTGCCACTTCAGGGGAGCAGTTCTTC. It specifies CATSGEQFF. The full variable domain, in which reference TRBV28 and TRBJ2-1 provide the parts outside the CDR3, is DVKVTQSSRYLVKRTGEKVFLECVQDMDHENMFWYRQDPGLGLRLIYFSYDVKMKEKGDIPEGYSVSREKKERFSLILESASTNQTSMYLCATSGEQFFGPGTRLTVL.

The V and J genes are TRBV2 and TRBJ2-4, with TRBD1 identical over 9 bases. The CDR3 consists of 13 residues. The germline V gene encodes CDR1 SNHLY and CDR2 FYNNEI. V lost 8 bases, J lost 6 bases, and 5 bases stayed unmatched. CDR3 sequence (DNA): TGTGCCAGCGGGGAGACAGGGGGAAACATTCAGTACTTC. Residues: CASGETGGNIQYF.

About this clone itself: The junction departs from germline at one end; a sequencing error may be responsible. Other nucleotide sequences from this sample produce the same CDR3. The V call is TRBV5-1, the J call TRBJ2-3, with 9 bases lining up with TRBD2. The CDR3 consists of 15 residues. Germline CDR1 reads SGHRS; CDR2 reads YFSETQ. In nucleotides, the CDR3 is TGCGCCAGCAGTTTGGGAGCGGGGGGCACGGATACGCAGTATTTT. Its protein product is CASSLGAGGTDTQYF.

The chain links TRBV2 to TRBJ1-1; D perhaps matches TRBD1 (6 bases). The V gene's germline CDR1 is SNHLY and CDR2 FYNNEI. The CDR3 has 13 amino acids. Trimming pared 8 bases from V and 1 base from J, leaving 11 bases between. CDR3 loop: CASVSRGNTEAFF. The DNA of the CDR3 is TGTGCCAGCGTAAGCAGGGGGAACACTGAAGCTTTCTTT.

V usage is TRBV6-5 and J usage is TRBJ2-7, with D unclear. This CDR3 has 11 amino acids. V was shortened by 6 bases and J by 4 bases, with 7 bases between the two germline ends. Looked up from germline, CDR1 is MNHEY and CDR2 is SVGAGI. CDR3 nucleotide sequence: TGTGCCAGCAGATTCGGTTACGAGCAGTACTTC. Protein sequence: CASRFGYEQYF.